A single T cell receptor beta chain is shown here with its context. No antigen is known for it. Base-call qualities are not available, and no considerably larger clone is one nucleotide away. The entry originates in a study of blood T cell repertoires in COVID-19 (dated by TCRdb to the early 2020s). Study-wide context: The collaborator samples originated in the United States, Italy and Spain and spanned the acute and convalescent phases of COVID-19. The repertoires were made available in a free public database intended to serve as a resource for research on the immune response to SARS-CoV-2. A de-identified subject ID, COVID-19 status, age in years and sex were almost always included in the sample metadata. The prospective study material was composed of cDNA or gDNA derived from T cells, B-cell-depleted T cells, or PBMCs. Samples came from the ongoing ImmuneRACE study (first 160 participants) plus 1,254 subjects from 6 global collaborators. The dataset comprised deeply sampled blood TCRbeta repertoires from subjects exposed to, actively infected with, or recovered from COVID-19. Where HLA class I and class II types were available, the types were taken from metadata supplied by the sample provider, not from assay-based typing. Study-level results and caveats: How much clinical and demographic metadata was included differed by source and by participant, and the metadata was provided uncurated.

TCRbeta CDR3 regions were amplified from genomic DNA using the immunoSEQ Assay, a bias-controlled multiplex PCR. The published analysis was carried out like this. Within the assay, amplification of reference gene primers was used to estimate how many nucleated cells each sample contained. To quantify the absolute abundance of each unique TCRbeta CDR3 rearrangement, sequence reads were collapsed and filtered. For each sample, productive Simpson clonality was calculated as the square root of Simpson's diversity index over productive rearrangements. TCRdb carries this immuneACCESS record with in-frame sequences only. Its versions omit some clonotypes, under half of them owing to an unresolved V gene in the studies checked, with the rest unexplained. The V and J calls and clone size were taken over from that table, and D and trimming were inferred from the DNA. The sample table lists about 47,000 clones, roughly 87% of them with a count of one. The ten largest clones add up to just over 15% of the sample.

Collaborating institutions collected whole blood in K2EDTA tubes following their own protocols. For TCRbeta analysis, collaborator samples were shipped as frozen whole blood, as isolated PBMCs, or as DNA extracted from either sample type. Per the germline V gene (reference sequence), SGHKS is the CDR1 and YYEKEE is the CDR2. The CDR3 has 16 amino acids, counting the end cysteine and phenylalanine. Only CDR3 DNA remains: 48 bases, in frame from the first base. A distance of 13 bases separates the germline ends of V and J, which lose 2 bases and 2 bases respectively. The TCR comes from a man aged 60 to 69 with active COVID-19. Input material: peripheral blood. Recombination connected TRBV5-5 to TRBJ1-4; the D segment could be TRBD1, given 5 matching bases. The nucleotide sequence is given as TGTGCCAGCAGCTTTTTATTGACAGACACTAATGAAAAACTGTTTTTT. Its translation is CASSFLLTDTNEKLFF.